The source of this T cell receptor beta chain is a study of T-cell memory formation after mild COVID-19. Study context: TCR clusters largely stayed donor specific.

5'RACE with constant-segment primers built TCRalpha and TCRbeta cDNA libraries with UMIs. Using its own MiXCR run on the 5' RACE reads, TCRdb lists one record per CDR3 protein. The sample lists about 440,000 distinct CDR3 sequences; about 19% were seen once. Study-wide points: CD4/CD8 balance characterized clones contracting day 15 to 85, and CD4+ skew characterized later expanders.

As concerns this clonotype: No antigen is known for it.

Trimming removed 4 bases from V and 5 bases from J; junction bases left unmatched: 12. The CDR3 is made up of 16 amino acids. Germline CDR1 and CDR2: MNHNS and SASEGT. The sample consisted of PBMCs or a T cell subset sorted from them (not recorded which). This chain connects TRBV6-1 to TRBJ2-7; the match to TRBD1 covers 9 bases. The receptor was derived from an adult woman who had mild COVID-19 (a few samples of this study predate the infection). Cell type and time point are not known. The CDR3 DNA is TGTGCCAGCAGTGCCCGAACAGGGGGCGACCTGAACGAGCAGTACTTC. Protein sequence: CASSARTGGDLNEQYF.